The sample holds many counts of the clone carrying this T cell receptor beta chain. Its antigen is unidentified. The junction does not match germline at one end; this may be a read error. The cDNA was synthesized by means of template-switch 5'RACE, which was carried out with 10-nucleotide random UMIs. One entry per CDR3 protein results from TCRdb running MiXCR on the 5' RACE reads. The data hold just under 60,000 distinct CDR3 sequences, with roughly 3.5% observed a single time. The sample originates from a study of neurological immune-mediated disorders. The CDR3 sequence is 11 residues long. Germline-derived CDR1 and CDR2 are SSHAT and FNYEAQ (reference sequence). Whole-study results and caveats: Across subjects, no CDR3 amino acid sequence appeared in expanded clones of more than one subject, a finding that suggested private repertoires in all groups.

The J gene is TRBJ2-2, the V gene TRBV7-7; D call uncertain. Sequencing was performed on PBMCs. The TCR comes from a young woman with multiple sclerosis. CDR3 region: CASSLDGELFF. CDR3 DNA: TGTGCTAGCAGCTTAGACGGGGAGCTGTTTTTT.